This is a list of T cell receptor beta chains from one sample in a study of T cells in Graves' hyperthyroidism and ophthalmopathy. Using its own MiXCR run on the multiplex PCR reads, TCRdb lists one record per CDR3 protein. The repertoire consists of around 760,000 distinct CDR3 sequences, with around a third occurring once and the leading ten covering less than 35%. Specimen: blood. These receptor sequences come from a middle-aged woman with Graves' hyperthyroidism. CDR3s include the opening cysteine and the closing phenylalanine or tryptophan. Fields, in order: J gene, clone size, D gene, CDR3 length, V gene, CDR3 protein, CDR3 DNA. D genes are given only for firm matches. Clone size is given for some rows only: seen once, a few or many times, or a class if the clone is expanded.

J gene: TRBJ1-1; clone size: few; D gene: NA; CDR3 length: 15; V gene: TRBV5-1; CDR3 protein: CASSSEGTGRGDAFF; CDR3 DNA: TGCGCCAGCAGCTCGGAGGGTACAGGGCGAGGGGATGCTTTCTTT
J gene: TRBJ1-5; clone size: NA; D gene: NA; CDR3 length: 15; V gene: TRBV2; CDR3 protein: CASVSQDLSNQPQHF; CDR3 DNA: TGTGCCAGCGTCTCACAGGACCTGTCAAACCAGCCCCAGCATTTT
J gene: TRBJ1-5; clone size: many; D gene: NA; CDR3 length: 16; V gene: TRBV7-8; CDR3 protein: CASSPRWGGENQPQHF; CDR3 DNA: TGTGCCAGCAGCCCACGCTGGGGGGGGGAGAATCAGCCCCAGCATTTT
J gene: TRBJ1-2; clone size: NA; D gene: TRBD1; CDR3 length: 13; V gene: TRBV27; CDR3 protein: CASTWDRGHGYTF; CDR3 DNA: TGTGCCAGCACCTGGGACAGGGGTCACGGCTACACCTTC
J gene: TRBJ1-6; clone size: NA; D gene: NA; CDR3 length: 16; V gene: TRBV9; CDR3 protein: CASSLSVGGYNSPLHF; CDR3 DNA: TGTGCCAGCAGTTTATCGGTAGGGGGGTATAATTCACCCCTCCACTTT
J gene: TRBJ1-1; clone size: NA; D gene: NA; CDR3 length: 12; V gene: TRBV4-3; CDR3 protein: CASSQDRGKAFF; CDR3 DNA: TGCGCCAGCAGCCAAGATCGGGGCAAAGCTTTCTTT
J gene: TRBJ1-2; clone size: NA; D gene: TRBD1; CDR3 length: 18; V gene: TRBV5-4; CDR3 protein: CASSLLGTGAQDFYGYTF; CDR3 DNA: TGTGCCAGCAGCCTGCTTGGGACAGGGGCGCAGGATTTCTATGGCTACACCTTC
J gene: TRBJ1-2; clone size: few; D gene: TRBD1; CDR3 length: 15; V gene: TRBV6-5; CDR3 protein: CASSYSGQGVNGYTF; CDR3 DNA: TGTGCCAGCAGTTACTCGGGGCAGGGGGTAAATGGCTACACCTTC
J gene: TRBJ1-2; clone size: many; D gene: TRBD1; CDR3 length: 15; V gene: TRBV20-1; CDR3 protein: CSATRQGELGYGYTF; CDR3 DNA: TGCAGTGCTACCAGACAGGGGGAGTTGGGCTATGGCTACACCTTC
J gene: TRBJ2-7; clone size: few; D gene: TRBD1; CDR3 length: 13; V gene: TRBV20-1; CDR3 protein: CSALGQAHYEQYF; CDR3 DNA: TGCAGTGCTCTCGGACAGGCCCACTACGAGCAGTACTTC
J gene: TRBJ1-1; clone size: NA; D gene: NA; CDR3 length: 15; V gene: TRBV7-2; CDR3 protein: CASSPTSGGWAEAFF; CDR3 DNA: TGTGCCAGCAGCCCAACTAGCGGGGGGTGGGCTGAAGCTTTCTTT
J gene: TRBJ1-2; clone size: many; D gene: TRBD1; CDR3 length: 17; V gene: TRBV7-2; CDR3 protein: CASSLGGSGQGNGGYTF; CDR3 DNA: TGTGCCAGCAGCTTAGGAGGTTCGGGACAGGGGAACGGTGGCTACACCTTC
J gene: TRBJ2-5; clone size: NA; D gene: NA; CDR3 length: 13; V gene: TRBV5-5; CDR3 protein: CASSSDLGETQYF; CDR3 DNA: TGTGCCAGCAGCTCAGATCTTGGAGAGACCCAGTACTTC
J gene: TRBJ2-7; clone size: many; D gene: TRBD2; CDR3 length: 14; V gene: TRBV10-3; CDR3 protein: CAIRTSGRIYEQYF; CDR3 DNA: TGTGCCATCAGGACTAGCGGGAGAATTTACGAGCAGTACTTC
J gene: TRBJ1-1; clone size: few; D gene: NA; CDR3 length: 14; V gene: TRBV6-5; CDR3 protein: CASSEWYGDTEAFF; CDR3 DNA: TGTGCCAGCAGTGAATGGTATGGGGACACTGAAGCTTTCTTT
J gene: TRBJ2-7; clone size: few; D gene: NA; CDR3 length: 12; V gene: TRBV6-5; CDR3 protein: CARPDVVYEQYF; CDR3 DNA: TGTGCCAGACCTGATGTGGTCTACGAGCAGTACTTC
J gene: TRBJ2-7; clone size: NA; D gene: NA; CDR3 length: 12; V gene: TRBV7-2; CDR3 protein: CASSLTAAEQYF; CDR3 DNA: TGTGCCAGCAGCTTGACCGCGGCAGAGCAGTACTTC
J gene: TRBJ2-7; clone size: NA; D gene: TRBD1; CDR3 length: 15; V gene: TRBV4-1; CDR3 protein: CASSQDPTGGNEQYF; CDR3 DNA: TGCGCCAGCAGCCAAGATCCAACAGGGGGCAACGAGCAGTACTTC
J gene: TRBJ2-7; clone size: few; D gene: NA; CDR3 length: 16; V gene: TRBV19; CDR3 protein: CARRLDRDMSSYEQYF; CDR3 DNA: TGTGCCAGGAGGTTAGATCGGGACATGAGCTCCTACGAGCAGTACTTC
J gene: TRBJ2-5; clone size: NA; D gene: TRBD2; CDR3 length: 17; V gene: TRBV2; CDR3 protein: CASSEGYGAGGQETRYF; CDR3 DNA: TGTGCCAGCAGTGAAGGCTATGGGGCGGGGGGCCAAGAGACCCGGTACTTC
J gene: TRBJ1-2; clone size: few; D gene: NA; CDR3 length: 15; V gene: TRBV7-9; CDR3 protein: CASSPPPPANYGYTF; CDR3 DNA: TGTGCCAGCAGCCCACCTCCTCCAGCTAACTATGGCTACACCTTC
J gene: TRBJ2-5; clone size: few; D gene: NA; CDR3 length: 17; V gene: TRBV6-1; CDR3 protein: CASSEVFSGATSGTQYF; CDR3 DNA: TGTGCCAGCAGTGAAGTTTTCTCGGGGGCCACCTCGGGGACCCAGTACTTC
J gene: TRBJ1-5; clone size: NA; D gene: NA; CDR3 length: 17; V gene: TRBV6-5; CDR3 protein: CASSQGGAALDNQPQHF; CDR3 DNA: TGTGCCAGCAGCCAAGGAGGGGCAGCCCTAGACAATCAGCCCCAGCATTTT
J gene: TRBJ1-2; clone size: many; D gene: NA; CDR3 length: 14; V gene: TRBV29-1; CDR3 protein: CSVEKGRWNYGYTF; CDR3 DNA: TGCAGCGTTGAAAAGGGACGATGGAACTATGGCTACACCTTC
J gene: TRBJ1-2; clone size: few; D gene: NA; CDR3 length: 14; V gene: TRBV28; CDR3 protein: CASSPGLNNYGYTF; CDR3 DNA: TGTGCCAGCAGTCCCGGACTGAACAACTATGGCTACACCTTC
J gene: TRBJ1-5; clone size: NA; D gene: NA; CDR3 length: 16; V gene: TRBV27; CDR3 protein: CASSLKSPQSNQPQHF; CDR3 DNA: TGTGCCAGCAGTCTCAAATCCCCGCAGAGCAATCAGCCCCAGCATTTT
J gene: TRBJ1-1; clone size: NA; D gene: NA; CDR3 length: 13; V gene: TRBV30; CDR3 protein: CAWSAFRNTEAFF; CDR3 DNA: TGTGCCTGGAGTGCGTTCAGGAACACTGAAGCTTTCTTT
J gene: TRBJ2-2; clone size: NA; D gene: TRBD2; CDR3 length: 14; V gene: TRBV6-1; CDR3 protein: CASSLAGKGGELFF; CDR3 DNA: TGTGCCAGCAGTCTAGCGGGGAAGGGCGGGGAGCTGTTTTTT
J gene: TRBJ2-7; clone size: NA; D gene: NA; CDR3 length: 16; V gene: TRBV24-1; CDR3 protein: CATSDHGTGTSYEQYF; CDR3 DNA: TGTGCCACCAGTGATCATGGGACGGGGACCTCCTACGAGCAGTACTTC
J gene: TRBJ1-2; clone size: many; D gene: TRBD1; CDR3 length: 15; V gene: TRBV5-8; CDR3 protein: CASSASSTGIGGYTF; CDR3 DNA: TGTGCCAGCAGCGCTTCCTCGACAGGGATAGGCGGCTACACCTTC
J gene: TRBJ1-1; clone size: many; D gene: TRBD1; CDR3 length: 13; V gene: TRBV29-1; CDR3 protein: CSARGTGIVEAFF; CDR3 DNA: TGCAGCGCTAGGGGGACAGGGATAGTAGAAGCTTTCTTT
J gene: TRBJ2-3; clone size: few; D gene: TRBD2; CDR3 length: 16; V gene: TRBV20-1; CDR3 protein: CSASRGQLAGFDTQYF; CDR3 DNA: TGCAGTGCTAGTAGGGGCCAGTTAGCGGGATTCGATACGCAGTATTTT
J gene: TRBJ1-2; clone size: NA; D gene: NA; CDR3 length: 17; V gene: TRBV7-3; CDR3 protein: CASSQVSSPVERYGYTF; CDR3 DNA: TGCGCCAGCAGCCAAGTATCGTCCCCCGTCGAGCGGTATGGCTACACCTTC
J gene: TRBJ2-3; clone size: NA; D gene: NA; CDR3 length: 14; V gene: TRBV19; CDR3 protein: CAAGGGSNGDTQYF; CDR3 DNA: TGTGCCGCCGGAGGTGGGAGTAATGGAGATACGCAGTATTTT
J gene: TRBJ1-2; clone size: NA; D gene: NA; CDR3 length: 13; V gene: TRBV19; CDR3 protein: CASRRWPASGYTF; CDR3 DNA: TGTGCCAGTAGAAGGTGGCCGGCGTCTGGCTACACCTTC
J gene: TRBJ2-5; clone size: NA; D gene: NA; CDR3 length: 14; V gene: TRBV10-3; CDR3 protein: CAISGTELDQPQYF; CDR3 DNA: TGTGCCATCAGTGGGACAGAGTTAGATCAGCCCCAGTACTTC
J gene: TRBJ1-2; clone size: many; D gene: NA; CDR3 length: 14; V gene: TRBV20-1; CDR3 protein: CSAAGADVLYGYTF; CDR3 DNA: TGCAGTGCTGCAGGGGCCGACGTTCTCTATGGCTACACCTTC
J gene: TRBJ2-5; clone size: few; D gene: NA; CDR3 length: 14; V gene: TRBV7-2; CDR3 protein: CASSPQTPQETQYF; CDR3 DNA: TGTGCCAGCAGCCCCCAGACTCCCCAAGAGACCCAGTACTTC
J gene: TRBJ1-2; clone size: NA; D gene: NA; CDR3 length: 15; V gene: TRBV4-3; CDR3 protein: CASSQDGVRDYGYTF; CDR3 DNA: TGCGCCAGCAGCCAAGATGGGGTTCGGGACTATGGCTACACCTTC
J gene: TRBJ1-5; clone size: NA; D gene: TRBD1; CDR3 length: 16; V gene: TRBV7-8; CDR3 protein: CASSLEGTGYMETQHF; CDR3 DNA: TGTGCCAGCAGCTTAGAAGGGACAGGGTACATGGAGACCCAGCATTTT